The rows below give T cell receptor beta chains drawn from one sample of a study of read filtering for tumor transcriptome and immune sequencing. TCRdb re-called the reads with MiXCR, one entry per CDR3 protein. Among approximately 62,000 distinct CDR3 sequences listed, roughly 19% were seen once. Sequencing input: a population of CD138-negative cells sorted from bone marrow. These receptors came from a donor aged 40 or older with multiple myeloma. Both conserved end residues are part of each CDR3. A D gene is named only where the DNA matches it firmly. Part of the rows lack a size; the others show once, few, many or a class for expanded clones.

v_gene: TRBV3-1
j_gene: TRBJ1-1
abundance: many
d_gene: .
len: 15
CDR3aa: CASSQEVQTGYEAFF
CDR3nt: TGTGCCAGCAGCCAAGAGGTTCAGACAGGTTATGAAGCTTTCTTT

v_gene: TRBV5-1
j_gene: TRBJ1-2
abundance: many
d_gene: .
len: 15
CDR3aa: CASSLEGIPIYGYTF
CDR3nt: TGCGCCAGCAGCTTGGAAGGGATTCCCATCTATGGCTACACCTTC

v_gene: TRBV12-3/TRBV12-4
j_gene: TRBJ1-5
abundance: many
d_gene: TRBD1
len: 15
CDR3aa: CASSRDRASNQPQHF
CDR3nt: TGTGCCAGCAGTCGGGACAGGGCAAGCAATCAGCCCCAGCATTTT

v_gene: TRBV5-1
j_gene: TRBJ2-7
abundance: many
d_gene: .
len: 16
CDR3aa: CASSLAGGGEAYEQYF
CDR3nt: TGCGCCAGCAGCTTGGCTGGAGGCGGGGAGGCCTACGAGCAGTACTTC

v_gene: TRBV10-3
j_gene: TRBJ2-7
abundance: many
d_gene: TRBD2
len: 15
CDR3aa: CAISNPGTINYEQYF
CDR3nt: TGTGCCATCAGTAATCCCGGGACTATCAATTACGAGCAGTACTTC

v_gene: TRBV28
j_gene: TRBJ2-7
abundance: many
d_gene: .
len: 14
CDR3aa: CASRTPDGSYEQYF
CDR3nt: TGTGCCAGCAGAACCCCGGACGGGAGCTACGAGCAGTACTTC

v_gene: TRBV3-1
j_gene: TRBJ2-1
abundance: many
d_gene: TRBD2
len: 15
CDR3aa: CASSHAGLAVYEQFF
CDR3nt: TGTGCCAGCAGCCATGCGGGACTAGCTGTCTATGAGCAGTTCTTC

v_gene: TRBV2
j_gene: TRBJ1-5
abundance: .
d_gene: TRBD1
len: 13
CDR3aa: CASRGQGNQPQHF
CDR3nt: TGTGCCAGCCGAGGACAGGGAAATCAGCCCCAGCATTTT

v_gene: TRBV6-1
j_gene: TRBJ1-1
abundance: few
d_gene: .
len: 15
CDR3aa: CASSENQARNTEAFF
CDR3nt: TGTGCCAGCAGTGAAAATCAGGCGAGGAACACTGAAGCTTTCTTT

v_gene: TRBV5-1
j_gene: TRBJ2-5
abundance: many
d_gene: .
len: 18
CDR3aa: CASSLASSMPPPQETQYF
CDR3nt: TGCGCCAGCAGCTTGGCCTCTTCGATGCCGCCGCCCCAAGAGACCCAGTACTTC

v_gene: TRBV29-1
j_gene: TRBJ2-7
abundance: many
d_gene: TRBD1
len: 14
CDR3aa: CSVLGQAKSYEQYF
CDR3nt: TGCAGCGTTCTAGGACAGGCGAAATCCTACGAGCAGTACTTC

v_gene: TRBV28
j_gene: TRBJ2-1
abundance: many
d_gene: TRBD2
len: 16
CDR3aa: CASRQSLAGLTNEQFF
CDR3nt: TGTGCCAGCAGACAATCACTAGCGGGCCTAACAAATGAGCAGTTCTTC

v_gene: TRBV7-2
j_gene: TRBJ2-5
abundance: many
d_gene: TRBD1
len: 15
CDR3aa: CASSLPGQGQETQYF
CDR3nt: TGTGCCAGCAGCTTACCTGGACAGGGACAAGAGACCCAGTACTTC

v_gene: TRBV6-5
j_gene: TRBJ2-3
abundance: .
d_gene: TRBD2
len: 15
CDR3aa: CASSYGTSDTDTQYF
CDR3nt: TGTGCCAGCAGTTACGGGACTAGTGACACAGATACGCAGTATTTT

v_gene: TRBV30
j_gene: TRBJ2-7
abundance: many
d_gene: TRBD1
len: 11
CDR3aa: CAWSTRQGLYF
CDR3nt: TGTGCCTGGAGTACTCGACAGGGGTTGTACTTC

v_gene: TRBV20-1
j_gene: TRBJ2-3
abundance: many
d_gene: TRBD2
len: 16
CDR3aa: CSATTGTSGGADTQYF
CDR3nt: TGCAGTGCTACAACCGGGACTAGCGGGGGGGCAGATACGCAGTATTTT

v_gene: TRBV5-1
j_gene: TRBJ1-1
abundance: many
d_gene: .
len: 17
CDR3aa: CASSPGLNRFENTEAFF
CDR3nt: TGCGCCAGCAGCCCGGGCCTCAACCGGTTCGAGAACACTGAAGCTTTCTTT

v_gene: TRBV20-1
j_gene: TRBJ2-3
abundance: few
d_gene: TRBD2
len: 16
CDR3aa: CSARGLAGGFLDTQYF
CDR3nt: TGCAGTGCCAGGGGCCTAGCGGGGGGATTTTTGGATACGCAGTATTTT

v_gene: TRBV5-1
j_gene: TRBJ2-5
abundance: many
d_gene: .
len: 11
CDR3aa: CASSSQETQYF
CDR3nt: TGCGCCAGCAGCTCACAAGAGACCCAGTACTTC

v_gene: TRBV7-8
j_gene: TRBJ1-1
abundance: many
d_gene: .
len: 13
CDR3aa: CASSETVTTEAFF
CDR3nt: TGTGCCAGCAGCGAAACAGTTACCACTGAAGCTTTCTTT

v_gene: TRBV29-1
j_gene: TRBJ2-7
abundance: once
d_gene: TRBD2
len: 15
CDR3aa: CSAWLLAGVGGEQYF
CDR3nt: TGCAGCGCCTGGCTCCTAGCGGGAGTCGGTGGCGAGCAGTACTTC

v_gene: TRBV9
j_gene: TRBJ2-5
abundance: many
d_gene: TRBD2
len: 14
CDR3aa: CASSVLAGQETQYF
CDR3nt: TGTGCCAGCAGCGTATTAGCGGGGCAAGAGACCCAGTACTTC

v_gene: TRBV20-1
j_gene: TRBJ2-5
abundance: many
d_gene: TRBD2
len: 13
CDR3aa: CSLGLAGVKTQYF
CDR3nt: TGCAGCCTCGGACTAGCGGGAGTAAAGACCCAGTACTTC

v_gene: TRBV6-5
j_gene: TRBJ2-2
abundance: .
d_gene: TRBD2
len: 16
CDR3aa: CASSEAAGGTTGELFF
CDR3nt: TGTGCCAGCAGTGAAGCGGCGGGGGGGACCACCGGGGAGCTGTTTTTT

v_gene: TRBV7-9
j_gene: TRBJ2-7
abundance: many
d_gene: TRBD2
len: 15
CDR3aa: CASSLDSGGAYEQYF
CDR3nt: TGTGCCAGCAGCTTAGATAGCGGGGGAGCCTACGAGCAGTACTTC

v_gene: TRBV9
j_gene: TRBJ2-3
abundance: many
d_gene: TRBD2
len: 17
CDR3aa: CASSALGTSGVTDTQYF
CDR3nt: TGTGCCAGCAGCGCGCTGGGGACTAGCGGGGTCACAGATACGCAGTATTTT

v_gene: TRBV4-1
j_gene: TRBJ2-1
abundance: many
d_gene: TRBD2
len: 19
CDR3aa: CASSPGGLAGEWFYNEQFF
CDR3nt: TGCGCCAGCAGCCCCGGCGGACTAGCGGGAGAGTGGTTTTACAATGAGCAGTTCTTC

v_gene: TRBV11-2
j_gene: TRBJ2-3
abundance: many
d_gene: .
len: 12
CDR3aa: CASSWGTDTQYF
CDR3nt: TGTGCCAGCAGCTGGGGGACAGATACGCAGTATTTT

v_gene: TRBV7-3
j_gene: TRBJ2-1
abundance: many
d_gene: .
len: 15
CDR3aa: CASVTGTRPYNEQFF
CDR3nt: TGTGCCAGCGTAACCGGGACAAGGCCTTACAATGAGCAGTTCTTC

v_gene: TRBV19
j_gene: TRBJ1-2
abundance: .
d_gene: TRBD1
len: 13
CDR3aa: CASSRTGGDGYTF
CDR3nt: TGTGCCAGTAGTCGGACAGGGGGCGATGGCTACACCTTC

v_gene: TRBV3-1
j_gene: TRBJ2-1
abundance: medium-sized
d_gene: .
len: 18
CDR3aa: CASSLRGGGAPSYNEQFF
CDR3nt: TGTGCCAGCAGCCTTCGCGGCGGGGGCGCACCCTCCTACAATGAGCAGTTCTTC